This is a list of T cell receptor beta chains from one sample in a study of CD8 T cells in Susac syndrome. MiXCR, run by TCRdb on the immunoSEQ multiplex PCR reads, gives a single entry per CDR3 protein. Of a few hundred thousand distinct CDR3 sequences listed, more than 80% are singletons. Sample: CD8+ T cells from PBMCs. Receptors were obtained from a human donor with multiple sclerosis. The CDR3 runs from the conserved cysteine through the conserved F or W.

v_call,cdr3_aa
TRBV12-3/TRBV12-4,CASSFSTGWDEQFF
TRBV7-9,CASSANRYPYEQYF
TRBV24-1,CATSDLLAGGDQPQHF
TRBV4-1,CASSQDNLGTDTQYF
TRBV11-1,CASTEGGLSEQFF
TRBV27,CASSLYASGINTGELFF
TRBV7-9,CASSPDREYEQYF
TRBV5-1,CASSLIRNTGELFF
TRBV21-1,CASSKEVSGGGTDTQYF
TRBV6-2/TRBV6-3,CASSTRWSRDTQYF
TRBV10-2,CASSQYYNIQYF
TRBV7-8,CASSLIEETTYEQYF
TRBV10-1,CASSDLKRVANEQFF
TRBV7-6,CASSEAGTDTQYF
TRBV2,CASSILREYEQFF
TRBV30,CAWSVLGGYTGELFF
TRBV6-5,CASSYFSHGRSSYNSPLHF
TRBV27,CASCPEREGTYNEQFF
TRBV14,CASSLLDRGAYNEQFF
TRBV20-1,CSARDGSDHTEAFF
TRBV7-6,CASSPQDTAYEQYF
TRBV10-3,CAISEPGTGGGYEQYF
TRBV19,CASRRGGRAGELFF
TRBV24-1,CATSDLAGGLSSNQPQHF
TRBV5-5,CASSAELAEETQYF
TRBV5-1,CASKAGGGETQYF
TRBV29-1,CSVEDDRGGTAGANVLTF
TRBV15,CATSRVTGNYEQYF
TRBV10-3,CATEASVASYEQYF
TRBV20-1,CSARWRDNEQFF
TRBV5-4,CASSGATGDGYEQYF
TRBV3-1,CASSQPGRNQPQHF
TRBV25-1,CASSVRAYEQYF
TRBV6-1,CASSPGPPGSYNEQFF
TRBV7-9,CASSPFDEQYF
TRBV6-1,CASSEGAGEQYF
TRBV5-8,CASSLGQGTAFF
TRBV5-1,CASSSDRGPGELFF
TRBV7-9,CASSSAGGAYNEQFF
TRBV19,CASTPRGTGGTEAFF
TRBV2,CASSEGDTVTDTQYF
TRBV5-1,CASSRTPGEADHGYTF
TRBV2,CALIASVSSSRVNTGELFF
TRBV6-1,CASSVGQLGGNQPQHF
TRBV27,CASSGTGYHEQYF
TRBV15,CASSDRVGDQPQHF
TRBV2,CASIRGPTYALDGSYNEQFF
TRBV19,CASSIYREVAGGRDTQYF
TRBV29-1,CSVEVSQLSSYEQYF
TRBV30,CAWRPGIGEEKLFF
TRBV4-1,CASSQVLGGGTDTQYF
TRBV27,CASSFDIGLATDTQYF
TRBV30,CAWSVNRGVGELFF
TRBV27,CASSSGQETQYF
TRBV24-1,CATSDDRDGYTF
TRBV6-5,CACSYSTGLYEQYF
TRBV5-1,CASSWADEQFF
TRBV5-5,CASSLVWTMNTEAFF
TRBV5-1,CASSAGDSNTGELFF
TRBV11-2,CASSLTGNSYNEQFF